What follows describes a single T cell receptor (beta chain). CDR1 is SQVTM, CDR2 ANQGSEA, per germline. This CDR3 is built from 14 residues. With 6 bases clipped from V and 8 bases from J, the junction kept 9 bases outside the gene matches. This sample was included in a study of CD8 T cells in Susac syndrome. The RNA, about 0.45 to 1 ug, was put through reverse transcription using random hexamers. TCRdb re-analysed the immunoSEQ multiplex PCR reads in MiXCR, keeping a single row per CDR3 protein. The sample consists of around 200,000 distinct CDR3 sequences, over 85% of them appearing once. The sample was CD4+ T cells from PBMCs. The TCR sequence derives from a human donor in good health. The chain has TRBV29-1 and TRBJ1-4; 10 nucleotides match TRBD1. CDR3 nucleotide sequence: TGCAGCGTCCTAAGGACAGGGGGGGAAGAAAAACTGTTTTTT. Translated, it gives CSVLRTGGEEKLFF.